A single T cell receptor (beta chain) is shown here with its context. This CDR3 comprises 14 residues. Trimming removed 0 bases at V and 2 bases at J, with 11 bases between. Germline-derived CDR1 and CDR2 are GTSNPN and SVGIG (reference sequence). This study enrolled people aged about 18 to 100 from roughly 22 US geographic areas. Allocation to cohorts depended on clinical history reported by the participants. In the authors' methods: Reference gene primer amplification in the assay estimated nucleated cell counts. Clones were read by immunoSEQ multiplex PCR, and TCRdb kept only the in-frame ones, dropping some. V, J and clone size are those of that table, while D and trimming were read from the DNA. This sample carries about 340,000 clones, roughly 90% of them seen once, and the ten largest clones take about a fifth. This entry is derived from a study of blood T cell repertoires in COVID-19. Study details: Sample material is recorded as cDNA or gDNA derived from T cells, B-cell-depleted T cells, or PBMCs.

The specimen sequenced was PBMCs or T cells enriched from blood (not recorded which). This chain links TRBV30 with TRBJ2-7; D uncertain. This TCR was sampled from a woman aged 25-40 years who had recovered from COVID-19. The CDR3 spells CAWSVVLSTYEQYF. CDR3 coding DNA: TGTGCCTGGAGTGTCGTCCTATCGACCTACGAGCAGTACTTC.